Given below is one T cell receptor (beta chain) in context. The sample belongs to a study of blood T cell repertoires in COVID-19. Sequencing used immunoSEQ multiplex PCR; TCRdb keeps in-frame clones, though not all of them. The table shows roughly 260,000 clones, with about nine tenths occurring only once. Germline CDR1 and CDR2: ENHRY and SYGVKD. V lost 5 bases to trimming and J lost 0 bases; unmatched junction nucleotides: 3. This CDR3 has 15 residues. This chain links TRBV10-3 with TRBJ2-2, with 7 nucleotides matching TRBD1. Sequencing was performed on peripheral blood. This receptor was obtained from a woman aged 45 to 65 who had recovered from COVID-19. The CDR3 nucleotides are TGTGCCATCAGTCGGGACAGCGCGAACACCGGGGAGCTGTTTTTT. Its protein product is CAISRDSANTGELFF.